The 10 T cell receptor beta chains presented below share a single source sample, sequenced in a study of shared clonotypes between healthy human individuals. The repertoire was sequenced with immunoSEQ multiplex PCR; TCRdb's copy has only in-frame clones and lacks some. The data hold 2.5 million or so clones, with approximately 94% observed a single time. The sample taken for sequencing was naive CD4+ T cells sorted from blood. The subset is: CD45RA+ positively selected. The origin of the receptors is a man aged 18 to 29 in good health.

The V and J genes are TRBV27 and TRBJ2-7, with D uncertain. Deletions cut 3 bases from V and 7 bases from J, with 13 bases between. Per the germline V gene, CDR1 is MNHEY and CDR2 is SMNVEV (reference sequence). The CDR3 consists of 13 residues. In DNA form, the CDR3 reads TGTGCCAGCAGTTTTCGGACCCCGAGTGAGCAGTACTTC. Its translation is CASSFRTPSEQYF.

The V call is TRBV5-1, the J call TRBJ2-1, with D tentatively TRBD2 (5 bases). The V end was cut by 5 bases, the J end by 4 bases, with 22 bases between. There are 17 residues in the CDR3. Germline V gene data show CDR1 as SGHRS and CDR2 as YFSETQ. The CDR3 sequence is CASRESSGSGLYNEQFF. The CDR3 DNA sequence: TGCGCCAGCAGGGAGTCCTCTGGGAGCGGACTTTACAATGAGCAGTTCTTC.

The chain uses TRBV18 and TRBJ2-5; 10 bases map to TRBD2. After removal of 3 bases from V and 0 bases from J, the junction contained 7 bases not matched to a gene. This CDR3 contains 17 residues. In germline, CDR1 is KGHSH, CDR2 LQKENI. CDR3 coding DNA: TGTGCCAGCTCACCGGTTAGGACTAGCGGTTACCAAGAGACCCAGTACTTC. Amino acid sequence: CASSPVRTSGYQETQYF.

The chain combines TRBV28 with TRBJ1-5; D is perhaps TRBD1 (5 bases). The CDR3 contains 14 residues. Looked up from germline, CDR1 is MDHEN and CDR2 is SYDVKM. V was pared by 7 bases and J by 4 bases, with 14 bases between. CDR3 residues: CASNTDSFNQPQHF. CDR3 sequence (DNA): TGTGCCAGCAATACCGACAGTTTTAATCAGCCCCAGCATTTT.

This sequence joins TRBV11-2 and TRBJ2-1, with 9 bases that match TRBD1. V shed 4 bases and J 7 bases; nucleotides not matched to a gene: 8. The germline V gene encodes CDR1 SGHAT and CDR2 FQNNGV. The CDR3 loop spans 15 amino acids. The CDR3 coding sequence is TGTGCCAGCAGCTCTATACAGGGGGCGGCAAATGAGCAGTTCTTC. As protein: CASSSIQGAANEQFF.

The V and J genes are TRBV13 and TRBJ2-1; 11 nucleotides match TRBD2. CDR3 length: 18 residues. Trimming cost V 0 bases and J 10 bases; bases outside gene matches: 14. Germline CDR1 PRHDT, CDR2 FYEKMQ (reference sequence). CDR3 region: CASSLGGRLLAGDGEQFF. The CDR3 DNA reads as TGTGCCAGCAGCTTAGGCGGGAGGTTACTAGCGGGAGACGGGGAGCAGTTCTTC.

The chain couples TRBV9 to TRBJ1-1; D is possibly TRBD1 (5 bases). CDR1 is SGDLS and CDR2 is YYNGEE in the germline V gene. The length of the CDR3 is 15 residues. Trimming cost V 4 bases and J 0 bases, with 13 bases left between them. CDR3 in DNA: TGTGCCAGCAGCAAGGACACGTTCATGAACACTGAAGCTTTCTTT. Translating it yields CASSKDTFMNTEAFF.

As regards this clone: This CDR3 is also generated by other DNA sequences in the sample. CDR3 in amino acids: CASSLDGLSYNEQFF. The CDR3 DNA follows: TGTGCCAGCAGCTTAGACGGCTTATCCTACAATGAGCAGTTCTTC. The V and J genes are TRBV7-2 and TRBJ2-1, with D uncertain. The CDR3 contains 15 residues. V was shortened by 1 base and J by 1 base, with 8 bases between the two germline ends. Per the germline V gene, CDR1 is SGHTA and CDR2 is FQGNSA.

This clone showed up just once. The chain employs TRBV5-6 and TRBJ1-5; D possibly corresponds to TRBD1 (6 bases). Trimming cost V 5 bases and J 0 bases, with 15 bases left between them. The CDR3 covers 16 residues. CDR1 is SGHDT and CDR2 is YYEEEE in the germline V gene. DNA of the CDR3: TGTGCCAGCAGTACGGGACACCAGAATAGCAATCAGCCCCAGCATTTT. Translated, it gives CASSTGHQNSNQPQHF.

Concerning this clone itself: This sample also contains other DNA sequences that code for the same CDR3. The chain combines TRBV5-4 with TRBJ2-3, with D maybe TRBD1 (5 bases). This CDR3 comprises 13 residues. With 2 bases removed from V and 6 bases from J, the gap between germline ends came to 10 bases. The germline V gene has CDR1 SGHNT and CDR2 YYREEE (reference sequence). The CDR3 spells CASSLKGVDTQYF. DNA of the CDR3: TGTGCCAGCAGCTTAAAAGGGGTCGATACGCAGTATTTT.